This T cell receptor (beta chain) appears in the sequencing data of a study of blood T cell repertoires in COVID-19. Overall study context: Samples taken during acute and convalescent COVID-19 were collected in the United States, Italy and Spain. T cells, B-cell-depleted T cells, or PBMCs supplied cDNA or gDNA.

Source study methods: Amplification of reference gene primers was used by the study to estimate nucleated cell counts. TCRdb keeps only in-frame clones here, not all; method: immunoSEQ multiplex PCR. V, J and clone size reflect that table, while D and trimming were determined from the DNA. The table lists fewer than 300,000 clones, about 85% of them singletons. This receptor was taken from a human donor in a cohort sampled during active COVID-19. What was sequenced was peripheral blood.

CDR3 sequence: CASTSLRDSHNTGELFF. CDR3 bases: TGTGCCAGTACCAGCCTCCGGGACTCACACAACACCGGGGAGCTGTTTTTT. V gene TRBV19 combines with J gene TRBJ2-2, with D perhaps TRBD2 (6 bases). This CDR3 has 17 residues. Deletions cut 7 bases from V and 2 bases from J, with 20 bases between. CDR1 and CDR2 (germline): LNHDA, SQIVND (reference sequence).